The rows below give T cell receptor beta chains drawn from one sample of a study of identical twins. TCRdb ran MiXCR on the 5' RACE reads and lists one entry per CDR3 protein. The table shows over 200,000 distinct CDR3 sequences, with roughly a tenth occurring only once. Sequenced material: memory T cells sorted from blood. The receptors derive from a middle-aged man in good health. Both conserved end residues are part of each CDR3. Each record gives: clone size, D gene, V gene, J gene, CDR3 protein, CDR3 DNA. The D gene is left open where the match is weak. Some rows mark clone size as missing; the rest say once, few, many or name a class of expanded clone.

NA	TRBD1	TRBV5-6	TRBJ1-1	CASSLSRRQGIDTEAFF	TGTGCCAGCAGCTTGAGTCGCCGACAGGGTATCGACACTGAAGCTTTCTTT
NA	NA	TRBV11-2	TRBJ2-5	CASSYRGFYQETQYF	TGTGCCAGCAGCTATCGGGGGTTTTACCAAGAGACCCAGTACTTC
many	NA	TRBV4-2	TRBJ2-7	CASSQGGRAYEQYF	TGTGCCAGCAGCCAAGGCGGCAGGGCTTACGAGCAGTACTTC
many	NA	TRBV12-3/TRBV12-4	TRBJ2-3	CASSLKAAQYF	TGTGCCAGCAGTTTAAAGGCGGCGCAGTATTTT
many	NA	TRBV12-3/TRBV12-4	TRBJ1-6	CASSLMEGDSPLHF	TGTGCCAGCAGTTTAATGGAGGGGGATTCACCCCTCCACTTT
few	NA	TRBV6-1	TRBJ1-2	CASSVDDLYGYTF	TGTGCCAGCAGTGTTGACGATCTTTATGGCTACACCTTC
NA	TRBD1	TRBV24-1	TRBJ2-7	CATSDSGTDSYEQYF	TGTGCCACCAGTGATTCCGGGACAGACTCCTACGAGCAGTACTTC
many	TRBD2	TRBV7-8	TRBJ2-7	CASSLVAGGLQYF	TGTGCCAGCAGCTTAGTTGCGGGGGGCCTGCAGTACTTC
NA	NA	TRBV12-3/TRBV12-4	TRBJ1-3	CASSSHGGNTIYF	TGTGCCAGCAGCTCTCACGGCGGAAACACCATATATTTT
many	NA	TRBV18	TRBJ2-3	CASSPPGRRTDTQYF	TGTGCCAGCTCACCACCCGGCAGGCGCACAGATACGCAGTATTTT
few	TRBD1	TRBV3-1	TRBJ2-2	CASSQDRTGEDSGELFF	TGTGCCAGCAGCCAAGACCGGACAGGCGAGGACTCCGGGGAGCTGTTTTTT
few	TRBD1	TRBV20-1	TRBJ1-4	CSAHPGGTNEKLFF	TGCAGTGCGCATCCAGGGGGCACTAATGAAAAACTGTTTTTT
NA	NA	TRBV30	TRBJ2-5	CAWSVLAGLTKETQYF	TGTGCCTGGAGTGTACTTGCGGGACTCACCAAAGAGACCCAGTACTTC
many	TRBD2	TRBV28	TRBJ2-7	CASGRSGSGSYEQYF	TGTGCCAGCGGACGTAGCGGGAGCGGGTCCTACGAGCAGTACTTC
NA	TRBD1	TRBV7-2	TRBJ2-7	CASSLVSDRVLEQYF	TGTGCCAGCAGCTTAGTGTCGGACAGGGTGCTCGAGCAGTACTTC
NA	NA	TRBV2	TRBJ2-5	CASSEERAETQYF	TGTGCCAGCAGTGAAGAGCGAGCAGAGACCCAGTACTTC
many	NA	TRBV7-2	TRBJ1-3	CASSLTASSGNTIYF	TGTGCCAGCAGCTTAACAGCGAGCTCTGGAAACACCATATATTTT
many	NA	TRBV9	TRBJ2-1	CASSVDLGGRKEQFF	TGTGCCAGCAGCGTAGATCTAGGGGGACGAAAAGAGCAGTTCTTC
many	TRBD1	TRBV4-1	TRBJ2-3	CASSQGGQSTDTQYF	TGCGCCAGCAGCCAAGGGGGACAGAGCACAGATACGCAGTATTTT
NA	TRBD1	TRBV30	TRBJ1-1	CAWSPDRGFVTEAFF	TGTGCCTGGAGTCCAGACAGGGGGTTCGTCACTGAAGCTTTCTTT
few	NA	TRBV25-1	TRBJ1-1	CASRWHTEAFF	TGTGCCAGCAGATGGCACACTGAAGCTTTCTTT
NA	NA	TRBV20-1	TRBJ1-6	CSATEITGHLNSPLHF	TGCAGTGCTACGGAGATTACGGGACACCTTAATTCACCCCTCCACTTT
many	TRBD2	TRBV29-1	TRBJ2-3	CSVEGLVGIRDTQYF	TGCAGCGTTGAGGGACTAGTAGGGATCCGAGATACGCAGTATTTT
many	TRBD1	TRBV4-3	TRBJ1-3	CASSQEPQGVSGNTIYF	TGCGCCAGCAGCCAAGAACCGCAGGGGGTCTCTGGAAACACCATATATTTT
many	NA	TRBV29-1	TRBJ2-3	CSARRADTQYF	TGCAGCGCTCGACGGGCAGATACGCAGTATTTT
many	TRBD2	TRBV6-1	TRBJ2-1	CASSEGLAGRSYNEQFF	TGTGCCAGCAGTGAGGGACTAGCGGGACGATCCTACAATGAGCAGTTCTTC
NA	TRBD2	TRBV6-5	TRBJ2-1	CASSYSASGGYNEQFF	TGTGCCAGCAGTTACTCGGCTAGCGGGGGTTACAATGAGCAGTTCTTC
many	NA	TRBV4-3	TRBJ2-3	CASSQFGGTDTQYF	TGTGCCAGCAGCCAATTCGGAGGGACAGATACGCAGTATTTT
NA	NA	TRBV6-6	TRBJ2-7	CASSSRQVREQYF	TGTGCCAGCAGTTCCAGACAGGTACGGGAGCAGTACTTC
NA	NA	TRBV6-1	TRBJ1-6	CASRIPGNNSPLHF	TGTGCCAGCAGGATACCGGGCAATAATTCACCCCTCCACTTT
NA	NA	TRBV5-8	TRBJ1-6	CASSFRDSPLHF	TGTGCCAGCAGCTTCAGAGATTCACCCCTCCACTTT
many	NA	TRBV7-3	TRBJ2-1	CASSLNGVIDEQFF	TGTGCCAGCAGCTTAAACGGCGTTATTGATGAGCAGTTCTTC
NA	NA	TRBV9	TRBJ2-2	CASSVGWGGQNTGELFF	TGTGCCAGCAGCGTAGGATGGGGGGGGCAGAACACCGGGGAGCTGTTTTTT
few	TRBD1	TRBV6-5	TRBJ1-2	CASSSHGTGYGYTF	TGTGCCAGCAGTTCTCACGGGACAGGCTATGGCTACACCTTC
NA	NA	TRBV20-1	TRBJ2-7	CSARVPPYEQYF	TGCAGTGCTAGAGTACCTCCCTACGAGCAGTACTTC
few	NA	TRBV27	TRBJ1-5	CASTALGGNQPQHF	TGTGCCAGCACTGCGCTAGGGGGCAATCAGCCCCAGCATTTT
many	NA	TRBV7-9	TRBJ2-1	CASNRYNEQFF	TGTGCCAGCAACCGTTACAATGAGCAGTTCTTC
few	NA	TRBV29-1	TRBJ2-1	CRTSGPTYNEQFF	TGCAGAACGAGCGGACCAACCTACAATGAGCAGTTCTTC
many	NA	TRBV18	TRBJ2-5	CASSPPARSETQYF	TGTGCCAGCTCACCACCGGCGCGCAGCGAGACCCAGTACTTC
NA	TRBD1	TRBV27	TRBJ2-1	CASSLLGQGVYEQFF	TGTGCCAGCAGTTTACTGGGACAGGGGGTCTATGAGCAGTTCTTC
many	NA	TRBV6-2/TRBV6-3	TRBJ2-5	CASSYMGGAQETQYF	TGTGCCAGCAGTTACATGGGGGGGGCTCAAGAGACCCAGTACTTC
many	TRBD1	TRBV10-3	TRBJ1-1	CAIRATGGTEAFF	TGTGCCATCAGGGCCACAGGGGGCACTGAAGCTTTCTTT
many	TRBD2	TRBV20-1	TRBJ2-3	CSARDRLAGAGDTQYF	TGCAGTGCTAGAGATAGGTTAGCGGGAGCCGGGGATACGCAGTATTTT
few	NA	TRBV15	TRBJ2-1	CATSRSRDKTRVKNPSYNEQFF	TGTGCCACCAGCAGATCACGAGATAAGACTAGAGTTAAAAACCCGTCGTACAATGAGCAGTTCTTC
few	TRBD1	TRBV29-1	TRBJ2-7	CSVGGGDRRSSYEQYF	TGCAGCGTTGGAGGGGGCGACAGGCGAAGCTCCTACGAGCAGTACTTC
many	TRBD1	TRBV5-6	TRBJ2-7	CASSSTWDSFYEQYF	TGTGCCAGCAGCTCGACCTGGGACAGCTTCTACGAGCAGTACTTC
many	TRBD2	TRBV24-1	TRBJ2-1	CATSDKGTSGSDEQFF	TGTGCCACCAGTGATAAAGGGACTAGCGGGAGTGATGAGCAGTTCTTC
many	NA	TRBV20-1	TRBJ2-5	CSASWEGAQETQYF	TGCAGTGCTAGTTGGGAGGGGGCCCAAGAGACCCAGTACTTC
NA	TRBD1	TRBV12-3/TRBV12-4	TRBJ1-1	CASSLGTGVFTEAFF	TGTGCCAGCAGTTTAGGGACAGGGGTCTTCACTGAAGCTTTCTTT
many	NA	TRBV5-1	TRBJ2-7	CASRLWDRGTYEQYF	TGCGCCAGCCGCCTTTGGGACCGGGGGACCTACGAGCAGTACTTC
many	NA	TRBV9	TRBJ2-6	CASRGRGESGANVLTF	TGTGCCAGCAGAGGGCGAGGGGAATCTGGGGCCAACGTCCTGACTTTC
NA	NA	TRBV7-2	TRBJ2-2	CASSSRTARPGELFF	TGTGCCAGCAGCTCCCGGACCGCAAGGCCCGGGGAGCTGTTTTTT
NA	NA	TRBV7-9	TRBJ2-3	CASSLAIGGPSTDTQYF	TGTGCCAGCAGCTTAGCGATAGGAGGCCCCAGCACAGATACGCAGTATTTT
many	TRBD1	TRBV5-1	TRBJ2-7	CASSSRGLSYEQYF	TGCGCCAGCAGCTCCAGGGGGCTCTCCTACGAGCAGTACTTC
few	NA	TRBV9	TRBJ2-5	CASSVSEETQYF	TGTGCCAGCAGCGTCTCCGAGGAGACCCAGTACTTC
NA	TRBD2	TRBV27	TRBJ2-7	CASSFASGYEQYF	TGTGCCAGCAGTTTCGCTAGCGGCTACGAGCAGTACTTC
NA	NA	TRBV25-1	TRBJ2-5	CASSEASMETQYF	TGTGCCAGCAGTGAGGCGTCTATGGAGACCCAGTACTTC
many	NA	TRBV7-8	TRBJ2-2	CASSMDGSNTGELFF	TGTGCCAGCAGCATGGACGGATCGAACACCGGGGAGCTGTTTTTT
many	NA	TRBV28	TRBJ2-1	CASSFGFNEQFF	TGTGCCAGCAGTTTCGGATTCAATGAGCAGTTCTTC
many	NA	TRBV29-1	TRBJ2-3	CSVEVNSVGTDTQYF	TGCAGCGTTGAAGTTAATAGCGTGGGCACAGATACGCAGTATTTT